This T cell receptor beta chain was recovered during a study of T cell changes during pregnancy in multiple sclerosis. V lost 3 bases and J lost 6, with 9 bases in between. CDR3 size: 12 residues. Sequencing used immunoSEQ multiplex PCR; TCRdb keeps in-frame clones, though not all of them. This sample has roughly 37,000 clones, with 91% found just once. V and J are TRBV23-1 and TRBJ2-7; D is perhaps TRBD2 (6 bases). TRBV23-1 is classed as an ORF, of uncertain function. The material sequenced was CD4+ T cells from peripheral blood mononuclear cells, taken in the second trimester of pregnancy. This receptor was taken from a female donor in good health, enrolled as a control in a pregnancy study. CDR3 protein: CASSQVGGEQYF. The CDR3 DNA is TGCGCCAGCAGTCAGGTCGGGGGCGAGCAGTACTTC.